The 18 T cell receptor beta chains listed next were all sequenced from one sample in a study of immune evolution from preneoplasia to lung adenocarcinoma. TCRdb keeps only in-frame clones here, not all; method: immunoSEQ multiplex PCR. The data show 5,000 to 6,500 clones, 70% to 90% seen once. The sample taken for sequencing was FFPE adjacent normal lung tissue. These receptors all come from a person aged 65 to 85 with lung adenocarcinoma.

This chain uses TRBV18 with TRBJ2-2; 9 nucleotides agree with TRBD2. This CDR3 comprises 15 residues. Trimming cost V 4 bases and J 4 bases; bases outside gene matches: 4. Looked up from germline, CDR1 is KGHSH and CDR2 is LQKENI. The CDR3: CASSRGTSSTGELFF. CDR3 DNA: TGTGCCAGCTCACGTGGGACTAGCAGCACCGGGGAGCTGTTTTTT. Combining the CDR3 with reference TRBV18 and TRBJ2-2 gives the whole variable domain NAGVMQNPRHLVRRRGQEARLRCSPMKGHSHVYWYRQLPEEGLKFMVYLQKENIIDESGMPKERFSAEFPKEGPSILRIQQVVRGDSAAYFCASSRGTSSTGELFFGEGSRLTVL.

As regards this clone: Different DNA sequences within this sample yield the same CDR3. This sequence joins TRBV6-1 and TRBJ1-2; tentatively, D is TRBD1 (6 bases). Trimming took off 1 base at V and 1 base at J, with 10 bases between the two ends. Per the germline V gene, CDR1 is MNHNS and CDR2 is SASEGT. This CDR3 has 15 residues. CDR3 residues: CASSEETGVNYGYTF. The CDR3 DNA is TGTGCCAGCAGTGAAGAGACAGGAGTTAACTATGGCTACACCTTC.

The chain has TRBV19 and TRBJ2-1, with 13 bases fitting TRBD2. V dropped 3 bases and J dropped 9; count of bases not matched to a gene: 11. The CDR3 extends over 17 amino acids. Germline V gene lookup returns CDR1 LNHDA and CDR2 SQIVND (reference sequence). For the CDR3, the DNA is TGTGCCAGTAGTATGCAGTGGACTAGCGGGAGAATAGGTGAGCAGTTCTTC. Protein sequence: CASSMQWTSGRIGEQFF.

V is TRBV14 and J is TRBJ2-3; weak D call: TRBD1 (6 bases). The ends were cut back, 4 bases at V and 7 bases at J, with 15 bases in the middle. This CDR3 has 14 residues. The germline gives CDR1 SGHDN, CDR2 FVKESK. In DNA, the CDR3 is TGTGCCAGCAGCCGAAGGGCCCAGGGGAATACGCAGTATTTT. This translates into CASSRRAQGNTQYF.

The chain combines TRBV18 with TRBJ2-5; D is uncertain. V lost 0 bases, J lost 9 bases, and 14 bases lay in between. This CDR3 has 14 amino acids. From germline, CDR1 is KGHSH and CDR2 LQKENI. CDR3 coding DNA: TGTGCCAGCTCACCACCGGTTTACCCCGGCCCCCAGTACTTC. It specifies CASSPPVYPGPQYF.

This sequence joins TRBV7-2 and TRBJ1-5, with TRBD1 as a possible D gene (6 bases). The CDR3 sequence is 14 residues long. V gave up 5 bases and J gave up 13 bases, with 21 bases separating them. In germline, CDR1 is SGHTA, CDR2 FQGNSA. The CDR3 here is CASSRNWGQGPQHF. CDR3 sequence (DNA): TGTGCCAGCAGCCGAAACTGGGGTCAGGGGCCTCAGCATTTT.

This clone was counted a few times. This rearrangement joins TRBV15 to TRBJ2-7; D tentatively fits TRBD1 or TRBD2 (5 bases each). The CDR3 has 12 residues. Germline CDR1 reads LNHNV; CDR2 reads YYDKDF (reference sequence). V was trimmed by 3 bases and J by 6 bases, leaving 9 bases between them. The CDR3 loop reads CATSSSGPEQYF. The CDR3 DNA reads TGTGCCACCAGCAGCTCGGGGCCCGAGCAGTACTTC.

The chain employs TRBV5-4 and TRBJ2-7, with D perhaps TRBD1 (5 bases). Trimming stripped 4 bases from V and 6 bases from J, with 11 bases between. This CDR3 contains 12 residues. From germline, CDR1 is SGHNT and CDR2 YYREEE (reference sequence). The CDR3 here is CASSATGTEQYF. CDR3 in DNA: TGTGCCAGCAGCGCTACAGGCACCGAGCAGTACTTC.

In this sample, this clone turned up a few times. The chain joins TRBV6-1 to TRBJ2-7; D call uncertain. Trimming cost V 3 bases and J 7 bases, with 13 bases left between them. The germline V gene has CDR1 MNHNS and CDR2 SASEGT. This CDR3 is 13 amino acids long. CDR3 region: CASSDRIRGEQYF. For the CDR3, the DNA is TGTGCCAGCAGTGACAGGATCCGTGGGGAGCAGTACTTC.

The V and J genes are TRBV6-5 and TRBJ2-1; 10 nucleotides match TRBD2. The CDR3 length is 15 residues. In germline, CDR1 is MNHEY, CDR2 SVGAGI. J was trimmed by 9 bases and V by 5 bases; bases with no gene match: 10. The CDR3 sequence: CASSRNPGLASEQFF. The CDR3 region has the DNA TGTGCCAGCAGTCGCAATCCGGGACTAGCGAGTGAGCAGTTCTTC.

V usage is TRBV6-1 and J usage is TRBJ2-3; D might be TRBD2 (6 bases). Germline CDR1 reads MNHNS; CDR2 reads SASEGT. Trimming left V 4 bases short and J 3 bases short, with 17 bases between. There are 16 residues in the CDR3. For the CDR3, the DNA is TGTGCCAGCAGTGCCGGGGGTGCACCTAGAACAGATACGCAGTATTTT. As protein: CASSAGGAPRTDTQYF.

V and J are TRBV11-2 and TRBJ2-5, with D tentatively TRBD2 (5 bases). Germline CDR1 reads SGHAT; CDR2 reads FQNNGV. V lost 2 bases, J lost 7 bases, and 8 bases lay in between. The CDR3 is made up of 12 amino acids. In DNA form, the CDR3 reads TGTGCCAGCAGCTTACCGAGCGGGACCCAGTACTTC. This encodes CASSLPSGTQYF. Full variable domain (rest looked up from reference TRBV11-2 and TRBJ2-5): EAGVAQSPRYKIIEKRQSVAFWCNPISGHATLYWYQQILGQGPKLLIQFQNNGVVDDSQLPKDRFSAERLKGVDSTLKIQPAKLEDSAVYLCASSLPSGTQYFGPGTRLLVL.

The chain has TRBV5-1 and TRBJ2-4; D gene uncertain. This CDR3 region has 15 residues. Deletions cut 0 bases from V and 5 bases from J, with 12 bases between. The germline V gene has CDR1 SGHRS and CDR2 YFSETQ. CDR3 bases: TGCGCCAGCAGCTTGGTTGGAAGGACCGAAAACATTCAGTACTTC. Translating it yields CASSLVGRTENIQYF.

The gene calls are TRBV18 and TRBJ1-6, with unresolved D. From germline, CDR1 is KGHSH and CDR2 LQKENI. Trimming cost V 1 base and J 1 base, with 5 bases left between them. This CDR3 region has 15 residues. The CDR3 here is CASSPQASYNSPLHF. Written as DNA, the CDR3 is TGTGCCAGCTCACCACAGGCTTCCTATAATTCACCCCTCCACTTT.

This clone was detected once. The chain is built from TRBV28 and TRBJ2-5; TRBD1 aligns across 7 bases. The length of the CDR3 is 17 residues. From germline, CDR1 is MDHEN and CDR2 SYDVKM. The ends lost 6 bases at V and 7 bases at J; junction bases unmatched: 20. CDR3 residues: CASRSPGQSSSSATQYF. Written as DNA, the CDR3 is TGTGCCAGCAGATCTCCGGGACAGTCCTCCAGTTCAGCGACCCAGTACTTC.

CDR3 DNA: TGCGCCAGCAGCCTGGGACAGGGGAGCAGCTATGGCTACACCTTC. It is translated as CASSLGQGSSYGYTF. This chain uses TRBV5-1 with TRBJ1-2; 10 bases fit TRBD1. After removal of 4 bases from V and 4 bases from J, the junction contained 7 bases not matched to a gene. There are 15 residues in the CDR3. Germline V gene lookup returns CDR1 SGHRS and CDR2 YFSETQ.

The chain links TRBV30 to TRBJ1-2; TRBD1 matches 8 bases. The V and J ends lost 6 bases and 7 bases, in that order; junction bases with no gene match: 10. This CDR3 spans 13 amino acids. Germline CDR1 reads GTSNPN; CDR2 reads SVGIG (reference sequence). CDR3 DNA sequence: TGTGCCTGTCAGGGGGCGGCGGGTACTGGCTACACCTTC. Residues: CACQGAAGTGYTF.

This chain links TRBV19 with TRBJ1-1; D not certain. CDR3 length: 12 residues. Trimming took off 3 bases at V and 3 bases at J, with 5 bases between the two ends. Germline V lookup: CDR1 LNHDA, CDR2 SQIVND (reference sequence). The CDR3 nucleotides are TGTGCCAGTAGTATGATATACACTGAAGCTTTCTTT. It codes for CASSMIYTEAFF.